Below are 7 T cell receptor beta chains sequenced from a single sample in a study of blood T cell repertoires in COVID-19. The protocol was immunoSEQ multiplex PCR, while the TCRdb copy is restricted to in-frame clones and leaves out a portion. Here the sample spans about 250,000 clones, approximately 82% being singletons. The specimen sequenced was peripheral blood. The source is a man older than 75 with acute or convalescent COVID-19.

This clone has a single count. The J gene is TRBJ1-3, the V gene TRBV7-9; 11 nucleotides line up with TRBD1. Germline V gene sequence: CDR1 SEHNR, CDR2 FQNEAQ (reference sequence). The CDR3 contains 16 residues. V trimming: 5 bases; J trimming: 0 bases; junction bases outside the gene matches: 3. CDR3 DNA: TGTGCCAGCAGCCCCGGGACAGGGGGCTCTGGAAACACCATATATTTT. This gives the protein CASSPGTGGSGNTIYF. The variable domain in full, with the rest retrieved from reference TRBV7-9 and TRBJ1-3, is DTGVSQNPRHKITKRGQNVTFRCDPISEHNRLYWYRQTLGQGPEFLTYFQNEAQLEKSRLLSDRFSAERPKGSFSTLEIQRTEQGDSAMYLCASSPGTGGSGNTIYFGEGSWLTVV.

This clone was counted a few times. The genes are TRBV2 and TRBJ2-2; maybe TRBD1 (5 bases). Germline lookup yields CDR1 SNHLY and CDR2 FYNNEI. The CDR3 runs 17 residues. Trimming cost V 0 bases and J 1 base, with 12 bases left between them. The CDR3 nucleotides read TGTGCCAGCAGTGAAGCCCTGGACATGATGAACACCGGGGAGCTGTTTTTT. This encodes CASSEALDMMNTGELFF.

This clone was detected many times. The CDR3 spells CASSQNPRDRSPTTEAFF. CDR3 DNA sequence: TGTGCCAGCAGCCAAAACCCTCGGGACAGAAGCCCGACCACTGAAGCTTTCTTT. The V and J genes are TRBV2 and TRBJ1-1, with TRBD1 identical over 7 bases. J was trimmed by 4 bases and V by 6 bases; bases with no gene match: 20. Germline V lookup: CDR1 SNHLY, CDR2 FYNNEI. This CDR3 contains 18 residues.

The chain is built from TRBV4-2 and TRBJ2-5; 13 nucleotides align to TRBD2. The CDR3 consists of 16 residues. V lost 1 base to trimming and J lost 5 bases; unmatched junction nucleotides: 4. Germline CDR1 is LGHNA and CDR2 is YNFKEQ. In nucleotides, the CDR3 is TGTGCCAGCAGCCAAGGGGAACTAGCGGGGGGGGAGACCCAGTACTTC. Amino acids: CASSQGELAGGETQYF.

The J gene is TRBJ2-3, the V gene TRBV10-1; 9 nucleotides line up with TRBD2. Germline V gene sequence: CDR1 WNHNN, CDR2 SYGVQD (reference sequence). The CDR3 spans 14 residues. Trimming removed 6 bases from V and 3 bases from J; junction bases left unmatched: 4. For the CDR3, the DNA is TGCGCCAGCAGCCCTAGCGGGGTAACAGATACGCAGTATTTT. Protein product: CASSPSGVTDTQYF.

The chain has TRBV2 and TRBJ2-5, with 7 positions matching TRBD1. Germline CDR1 reads SNHLY; CDR2 reads FYNNEI. The V segment lost 6 bases and the J segment 5 bases; nucleotides outside the gene matches: 6. The CDR3 loop spans 13 amino acids. CDR3 sequence reads: CASRGTVGETQYF. CDR3 in DNA: TGTGCCAGCAGGGGGACAGTCGGGGAGACCCAGTACTTC.

This clone was observed a few times. V usage is TRBV19 and J usage is TRBJ1-2; 12 nucleotides match TRBD1. Germline V gives CDR1 LNHDA, CDR2 SQIVND (reference sequence). V dropped 7 bases and J dropped 2; count of bases not matched to a gene: 11. The CDR3 is 17 residues long. CDR3 DNA sequence: TGTGCCAGTATGATGGGACAGGGGGCGCCGGGGAACTATGGCTACACCTTC. As protein: CASMMGQGAPGNYGYTF.